This T cell receptor beta chain was recorded in a study of neoadjuvant nivolumab and ipilimumab in lung cancer. Assay used: immunoSEQ multiplex PCR; TCRdb lists only in-frame clones, some missing. The sample lists tens of thousands of clones, 65% to 85% occurring once. The CDR3 spans 11 residues. The germline V gene encodes CDR1 DFQATT and CDR2 SNEGSKA (reference sequence). V gave up 8 bases and J gave up 5 bases, with 12 bases separating them. Overall study findings and caveats: Only a small number of samples underwent TCR sequencing. Higher pretherapy blood TCR richness went with higher resected-tumor richness. Only two of four nivolumab-treated tumors gained richness and clonality by surgery.

The table lists this clone with a count of one. Its target is unknown. The chain has TRBV20-1 and TRBJ2-5, with D perhaps TRBD1 (6 bases). This TCR was sampled from an adult with non-small cell lung cancer. This sample comprised tumor tissue, obtained after neoadjuvant nivolumab, alone or with ipilimumab, at or shortly before surgery. The chain's CDR3 is CSIQGGETQYF. Written as DNA, the CDR3 is TGCAGTATACAGGGTGGTGAGACCCAGTACTTC.